The 6 T cell receptor beta chains in this list originate from one sample, sequenced in a study of cytomegalovirus exposure and HLA in healthy donors. Measured with immunoSEQ multiplex PCR; TCRdb has only the in-frame clones, and not every one. This table has approximately 160,000 clones, 95% to 97% appearing once. Sequences were obtained from PBMCs. The receptor set was obtained from a woman younger than 35 in good health and CMV-seronegative.

The chain is built from TRBV4-3 and TRBJ2-1; TRBD2 might be the D (6 bases). Trimming stripped 3 bases from V and 0 bases from J, with 15 bases between. Germline loops: CDR1 LGHNA, CDR2 YSLEER. There are 17 residues in the CDR3. For the CDR3, the DNA is TGCGCCAGCAGCCAGGGGGATACTAGCTCCTCCTACAATGAGCAGTTCTTC. As protein: CASSQGDTSSSYNEQFF.

The chain carries TRBV4-3 and TRBJ2-7, with 8 bases that match TRBD1. V was pared by 1 base and J by 2 bases, with 1 base of the junction left unmatched. CDR1 is LGHNA and CDR2 is YSLEER in the germline V gene. CDR3 size: 14 residues. The CDR3 DNA reads TGCGCCAGCAGCCAAGTGACAGGGGCCTACGAGCAGTACTTC. It is translated as CASSQVTGAYEQYF.

The chain uses TRBV11-2 and TRBJ2-2; a weak D match, TRBD2 (6 bases). The CDR3 spans 14 residues. Germline V gene sequence: CDR1 SGHAT, CDR2 FQNNGV. Trimming took 5 bases from V and 7 from J, leaving 14 bases between them. The CDR3 nucleotides read TGTGCCAGCAGCCTCGGGGCGGGGAGCGGGGAGCTGTTTTTT. This translates into CASSLGAGSGELFF.

The chain combines TRBV9 with TRBJ2-3; D might be TRBD1 (5 bases). The CDR3 extends over 14 amino acids. V was shortened by 6 bases and J by 6 bases, with 17 bases between the two germline ends. Per the germline V gene, CDR1 is SGDLS and CDR2 is YYNGEE. The CDR3 sequence: CASTEGVSADTQYF. CDR3 in DNA: TGTGCCAGCACCGAAGGGGTGAGCGCGGATACGCAGTATTTT.

V gene TRBV7-9 combines with J gene TRBJ2-5; 9 nucleotides align to TRBD2. The CDR3 runs 19 residues. The V segment lost 5 bases and the J segment 2 bases; nucleotides outside the gene matches: 18. In germline, CDR1 is SEHNR, CDR2 FQNEAQ (reference sequence). CDR3 DNA: TGTGCCAGCAGCCGACTCGGGGTAGCGGGGGAATATATTCAAGAGACCCAGTACTTC. This encodes CASSRLGVAGEYIQETQYF.

The J gene is TRBJ2-1, the V gene TRBV4-2; TRBD1 matches 7 bases. V was clipped by 4 bases and J by 7 bases; unmatched bases: 7. The CDR3 has 14 amino acids. CDR1 and CDR2 from the germline V gene are LGHNA and YNFKEQ. CDR3 in amino acids: CASSPGQPGNEQFF. Written as DNA, the CDR3 is TGTGCCAGCAGCCCGGGACAGCCTGGGAATGAGCAGTTCTTC.